This paragraph covers one T cell receptor (beta chain) sequence. Its matching antigen is unknown. The sample originates from a study of beta chain features in type 1 diabetes. Looking at the study overall: Regarding age, gender and cell yields, patients proved similar to healthy donors. Examination of sorted cells across all samples involved around 98 million cells. Findings and caveats of the study: Insertions were fewer and deletions more numerous at VDJ junctions in type 1 diabetes patients. The study found moderately but significantly shorter TCRB CDR3s in all four CD4+ subsets of Type 1 diabetes patients.

Reverse transcription of all isolated RNA meant that expressed TCRB transcripts were sequenced. Clones were sequenced by immunoSEQ multiplex PCR, and TCRdb holds only the in-frame ones, with some missing. The repertoire has approximately 250,000 clones, over 8.5% of them found once; the top ten carry 0.03% to 0.04%. Germline CDR1 reads GTSNPN; CDR2 reads SVGIG (reference sequence). V lost 0 bases and J 2 bases, leaving 7 bases between the germline ends. The CDR3 contains 13 residues. The chain joins TRBV30 to TRBJ2-5; D not resolved. The sequenced sample was naive CD4+ T cells from blood. The TCR originated in a woman aged 18-30 years in good health. For the CDR3, the DNA is TGTGCCTGGAGTGTACGTCAGCAAGAGACCCAGTACTTC. This translates into CAWSVRQQETQYF. Supplemented by reference TRBV30 and TRBJ2-5, the full variable domain reads SQTIHQWPATLVQPVGSPLSLECTVEGTSNPNLYWYRQAAGRGLQLLFYSVGIGQISSEVPQNLSASRPQDRQFILSSKKLLLSDSGFYLCAWSVRQQETQYFGPGTRLLVL.